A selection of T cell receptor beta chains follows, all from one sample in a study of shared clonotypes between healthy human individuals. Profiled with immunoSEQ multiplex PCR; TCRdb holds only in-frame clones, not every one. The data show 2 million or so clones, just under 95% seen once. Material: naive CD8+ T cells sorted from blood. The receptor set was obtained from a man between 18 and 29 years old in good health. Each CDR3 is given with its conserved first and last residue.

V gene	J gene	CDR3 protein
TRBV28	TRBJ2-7	CASGPFYEQYF
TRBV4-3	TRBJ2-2	CASSQDTTGPTGELFF
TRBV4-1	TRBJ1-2	CASSQVQDYGYTF
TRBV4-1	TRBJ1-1	CASSHPPAGDTEAFF
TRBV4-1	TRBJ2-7	CASSQTVGTGELEQYF
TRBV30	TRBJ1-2	CAWKTGGPAYGYTF
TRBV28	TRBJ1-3	CASRYNPGNTIYF
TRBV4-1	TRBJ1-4	CASSSFGPNEKLFF
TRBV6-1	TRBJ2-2	CASKANTGELFF
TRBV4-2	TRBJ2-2	CASSQALAGESGELFF
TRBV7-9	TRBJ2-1	CASSRPSYNEQFF
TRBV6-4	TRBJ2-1	CASSDSIGRGMGHYNEQFF
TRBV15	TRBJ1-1	CATSPRERGENTEAFF
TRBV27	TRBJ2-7	CASSSPPGTGVYYEQYF
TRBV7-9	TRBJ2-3	CASSLVRDSTDTQYF
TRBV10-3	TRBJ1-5	CAISELLGNQPQHF
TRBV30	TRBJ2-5	CAWSVGTGAETQYF
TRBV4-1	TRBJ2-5	CASSQGFTGGAETQYF
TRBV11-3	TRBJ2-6	CASSLGPGANVLTF
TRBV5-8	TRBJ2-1	CASSLYEMREIYNEQFF
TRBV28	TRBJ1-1	CASSPGGMNTEAFF
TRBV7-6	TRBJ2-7	CASSLLGLNEQYF
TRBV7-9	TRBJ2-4	CASSPPTSISNIQYF
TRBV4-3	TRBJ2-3	CASSQRTGSWGDTQYF
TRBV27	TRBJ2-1	CASSLASGAYNEQFF
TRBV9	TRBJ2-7	CASSVASANSYEQYF